These T cell receptor beta chains were read from a single sample in a study of T cell repertoires in cytomegalovirus infection. TCRdb passed the reads through MiXCR, listing each CDR3 protein once. The repertoire has about 360,000 distinct CDR3 sequences, roughly 34% of them found once; the top ten carry about 14%. Antigen specificity for these receptors is unknown. Here the sequenced sample was cultured PBMCs, taken from culture after CMV antigen stimulation. The receptor set was obtained from a human donor in good health (CMV status not recorded). Some clones in this sample may be carry-over from other donors' samples. Both conserved end residues are part of each CDR3. The D gene is left open where the match is weak. Where a row states a size, it is once, few, many or the class of an expanded clone; other rows omit it.

>TRBD1|TRBJ2-7|TRBV28|17|-
CASRDHLKTGGRGEQYF
TGTGCCAGCAGGGACCACCTCAAGACAGGGGGCCGGGGTGAGCAGTACTTC
>TRBD2|TRBJ2-2|TRBV7-9|20|-
CASSQMGLVGQTTNTGELFF
TGTGCCAGCAGCCAAATGGGACTAGTGGGCCAGACCACGAACACCGGGGAGCTGTTTTTT
>-|TRBJ1-5|TRBV7-8|13|-
CASSLVSDQPQHF
TGTGCCAGCAGCTTAGTATCGGATCAGCCCCAGCATTTT
>-|TRBJ2-4|TRBV24-1|16|-
CATSDFAHIAKNIQYF
TGTGCCACCAGTGATTTTGCACACATAGCCAAAAACATTCAGTACTTC
>TRBD2|TRBJ2-5|TRBV6-5|16|few
CASSYELAGVQETQYF
TGTGCCAGCAGTTATGAGTTGGCGGGAGTTCAGGAGACCCAGTACTTC
>TRBD2|TRBJ2-3|TRBV6-1|16|few
CASSEVTSGRVDTQYF
TGTGCCAGCAGTGAAGTAACTAGCGGGAGGGTAGATACGCAGTATTTT
>TRBD2|TRBJ2-1|TRBV7-6|16|few
CASSLAGGPNYNEQFF
TGTGCCAGCAGCTTAGCGGGAGGGCCTAACTACAATGAGCAGTTCTTC
>-|TRBJ2-4|TRBV20-1|14|-
CSAPSGGLQGIQYF
TGCAGTGCCCCCTCTGGCGGGCTTCAAGGCATTCAGTACTTC
>TRBD1|TRBJ1-4|TRBV6-8|15|-
CASASLDRGREKLFF
TGTGCCAGCGCTTCCCTCGACAGGGGACGAGAAAAACTGTTTTTT
>TRBD2|TRBJ2-5|TRBV6-2/TRBV6-3|14|-
CASRQSGSRETQYF
TGTGCCAGCAGACAGAGCGGGAGCAGGGAGACCCAGTACTTC
>TRBD1|TRBJ1-5|TRBV27|16|-
CASSQTGTGGPQPQHF
TGTGCCAGCAGTCAAACCGGGACAGGGGGCCCTCAGCCCCAGCATTTT
>-|TRBJ2-1|TRBV6-2/TRBV6-3|15|once
CASARDSGPYNEQFF
TGTGCCAGCGCTAGGGATAGCGGTCCCTACAATGAGCAGTTCTTC
>-|TRBJ2-2|TRBV24-1|15|many
CATSVPDRHTGELFF
TGTGCCACCAGTGTTCCGGACCGACACACCGGGGAGCTGTTTTTT
>TRBD2|TRBJ2-7|TRBV11-1|15|-
CASSPSSGRGYEQYF
TGTGCCAGCAGCCCCTCCAGCGGGAGAGGCTACGAGCAGTACTTC
>TRBD1|TRBJ1-3|TRBV7-2|18|many
CASSLVPGQSSSGNTIYF
TGTGCCAGCAGCTTAGTCCCGGGACAGAGCAGCTCTGGAAACACCATATATTTT
>TRBD2|TRBJ2-1|TRBV7-9|14|-
CAATIAGGPNEQFF
TGTGCCGCGACAATAGCGGGAGGCCCTAATGAGCAGTTCTTC
>-|TRBJ2-5|TRBV7-2|16|-
CASSPSVGRGGETQYF
TGTGCCAGCAGCCCATCTGTGGGGCGGGGCGGGGAGACCCAGTACTTC
>TRBD2|TRBJ2-3|TRBV20-1|14|-
CSAGLGAGTDTQYF
TGCAGTGCTGGCTTGGGAGCGGGAACCGATACGCAGTATTTT
>TRBD2|TRBJ2-7|TRBV25-1|14|few
CASSILAGVGEQYF
TGTGCCAGCAGTATACTAGCGGGAGTAGGTGAGCAGTACTTC
>-|TRBJ2-2|TRBV6-8|17|-
CAIRPTRLRSNTGELFF
TGTGCCATCCGCCCGACTAGGCTGCGGAGTAACACCGGGGAGCTGTTTTTT
>-|TRBJ2-3|TRBV20-1|14|few
CSASNDQVTDTQYF
TGCAGTGCTAGCAATGATCAAGTCACAGATACGCAGTATTTT
>-|TRBJ2-2|TRBV6-8|15|-
CASSYGGAGAGELFF
TGTGCCAGCAGTTACGGGGGGGCAGGGGCCGGGGAGCTGTTTTTT
>TRBD1|TRBJ1-1|TRBV7-9|17|few
CASRVKPGQSENTEAFF
TGTGCCAGCAGGGTTAAACCGGGACAGTCAGAGAACACTGAAGCTTTCTTT
>-|TRBJ2-1|TRBV7-2|13|-
CASSRDQGGEQFF
TGTGCCAGCAGCCGAGACCAGGGTGGTGAGCAGTTCTTC
>-|TRBJ2-6|TRBV7-2|16|-
CASSSIRVSGANVLTF
TGTGCCAGCAGCTCCATCCGGGTTTCTGGGGCCAACGTCCTGACTTTC
>TRBD2|TRBJ2-5|TRBV14|18|-
CASSQDPLLAGNQETQYF
TGTGCCAGCAGCCAAGATCCCCTCCTAGCGGGAAACCAAGAGACCCAGTACTTC
>-|TRBJ2-1|TRBV6-1|15|many
CASKGGKSSYNEQFF
TGTGCCAGCAAGGGCGGGAAGAGCTCCTACAATGAGCAGTTCTTC